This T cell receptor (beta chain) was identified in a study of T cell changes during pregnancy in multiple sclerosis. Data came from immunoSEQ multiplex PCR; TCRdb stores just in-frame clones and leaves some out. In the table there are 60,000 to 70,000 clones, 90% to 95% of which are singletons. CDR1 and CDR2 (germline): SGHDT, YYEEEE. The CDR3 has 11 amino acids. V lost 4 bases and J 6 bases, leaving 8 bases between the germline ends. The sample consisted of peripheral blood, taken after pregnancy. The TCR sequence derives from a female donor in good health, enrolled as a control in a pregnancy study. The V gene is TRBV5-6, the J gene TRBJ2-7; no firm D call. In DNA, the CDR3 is TGTGCCAGCAGCCAATTCGGCGAGCAGTACTTC. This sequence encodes CASSQFGEQYF.